These 25 T cell receptor beta chains were sequenced from one sample in a study of long-term antiretroviral therapy in people with HIV. Survey-level resolution applied to immunoSEQ assay v3.0. Assay used: immunoSEQ multiplex PCR; TCRdb lists only in-frame clones, some missing. The profile shows approximately 21,000 clones, just over 90% of them singletons. The sequencing used unsorted PBMCs, collected approximately 4.4 years before starting antiretroviral therapy. These TCRs come from a woman aged 25 to 39 with HIV.

This sequence joins TRBV7-3 and TRBJ1-1; D is ambiguous. With 1 base removed from V and 0 bases from J, the gap between germline ends came to 9 bases. Germline values: CDR1 SGHTA, CDR2 FQGTGA. This CDR3 region has 15 residues. CDR3 nucleotide sequence: TGTGCCAGCAGCTTAATAGCCAGGATGAACACTGAAGCTTTCTTT. This translates into CASSLIARMNTEAFF. The whole variable domain, remainder taken from reference TRBV7-3 and TRBJ1-1, is GAGVSQTPSNKVTEKGKYVELRCDPISGHTALYWYRQSLGQGPEFLIYFQGTGAADDSGLPNDRFFAVRPEGSVSTLKIQRTERGDSAVYLCASSLIARMNTEAFFGQGTRLTVV.

The chain carries TRBV7-2 and TRBJ1-1; D may be TRBD1 (5 bases). Trimming left V 5 bases short and J 1 base short, with 14 bases between. The CDR3 has 15 residues. Germline lookup yields CDR1 SGHTA and CDR2 FQGNSA. CDR3 in amino acids: CASSPPRGKNTEAFF. The CDR3 nucleotides read TGTGCCAGCAGCCCCCCAAGGGGCAAGAACACTGAAGCTTTCTTT.

The rearrangement joins TRBV4-2 to TRBJ2-2, with D possibly TRBD2 on 5 matching bases. This CDR3 is built from 15 residues. The germline V gene encodes CDR1 LGHNA and CDR2 YNFKEQ. V shed 4 bases and J shed 7 bases, with 16 bases lying between them. The CDR3 region has the DNA TGTGCCAGCAGCCGCGAACGGAGGTCCCACGGGGAGCTGTTTTTT. Its translation is CASSRERRSHGELFF.

This clone occurred once. This sequence joins TRBV27 and TRBJ2-3; no clear D. The V end lost 5 bases, the J end lost 2 bases, and 14 bases lay between the germline ends. The CDR3 is 15 residues long. Looked up from germline, CDR1 is MNHEY and CDR2 is SMNVEV (reference sequence). The CDR3 DNA is TGTGCCAGCAGTCCCATAAAAGTTTCCACAGATACGCAGTATTTT. This gives the protein CASSPIKVSTDTQYF.

The V and J genes are TRBV4-3 and TRBJ1-2; 7 bases agree with TRBD1. From germline, CDR1 is LGHNA and CDR2 YSLEER. V trimming: 3 bases; J trimming: 4 bases; junction bases outside the gene matches: 5. The CDR3 runs 14 residues. The CDR3 loop reads CASSQTGITYGYTF. In DNA, the CDR3 is TGCGCCAGCAGCCAGACAGGGATTACCTATGGCTACACCTTC.

This clone was found a few times. The CDR3 spells CASIGTGGENEQFF. The CDR3, as DNA: TGTGCCAGCATCGGGACAGGGGGCGAAAATGAGCAGTTCTTC. This chain links TRBV6-1 with TRBJ2-1, with 12 bases identical to TRBD1. The CDR3 is made up of 14 amino acids. Germline assignment: CDR1 MNHNS and CDR2 SASEGT. With V trimmed by 7 bases and J by 7 bases, 5 bases remained unmatched.

The chain links TRBV30 to TRBJ1-2; D perhaps matches TRBD1 (5 bases). The germline gives CDR1 GTSNPN, CDR2 SVGIG (reference sequence). The CDR3 is made up of 13 amino acids. V was cut by 4 bases and J by 6 bases, with 15 bases left in between. The CDR3 here is CAWTSGGEDGYTF. Here the CDR3 DNA reads TGTGCCTGGACCAGCGGGGGGGAGGATGGCTACACCTTC.

The chain uses TRBV9 and TRBJ1-2, with a tentative D call TRBD1 (5 bases). CDR1 SGDLS and CDR2 YYNGEE come from the germline V gene. This CDR3 has 18 amino acids. The V gene lost 0 bases and the J gene lost 0 bases, with 18 bases spanning the gap. CDR3 in amino acids: CASSVGKDSGDPNYGYTF. The CDR3 bases are TGTGCCAGCAGCGTAGGGAAAGACAGTGGAGACCCTAACTATGGCTACACCTTC. Full variable domain (remainder filled in from reference TRBV9 and TRBJ1-2): DSGVTQTPKHLITATGQRVTLRCSPRSGDLSVYWYQQSLDQGLQFLIQYYNGEERAKGNILERFSAQQFPDLHSELNLSSLELGDSALYFCASSVGKDSGDPNYGYTFGSGTRLTVV.

The genes are TRBV6-1 and TRBJ1-5; no clear D. Trimming left V 6 bases short and J 7 bases short, with 19 bases between. In germline, CDR1 is MNHNS, CDR2 SASEGT. The CDR3 covers 15 residues. The CDR3 sequence is CASSPSGRRVQPQHF. As DNA, the CDR3 is TGTGCCAGCAGCCCCTCGGGGAGGCGGGTACAGCCCCAGCATTTT.

The V gene is TRBV9, the J gene TRBJ1-2, with D maybe TRBD1 (5 bases). The CDR3 consists of 14 residues. CDR1 is SGDLS, CDR2 YYNGEE, per germline. The V end was cut by 0 bases, the J end by 7 bases, with 13 bases between. CDR3 loop: CASSVEGREGGYTF. DNA of the CDR3: TGTGCCAGCAGCGTAGAGGGCAGGGAGGGTGGCTACACCTTC.

The chain couples TRBV5-4 to TRBJ2-2; D may be TRBD1 or TRBD2 (6 bases each). CDR3 length equals 15 residues. The ends were cut back, 3 bases at V and 4 bases at J, with 13 bases in the middle. CDR1 and CDR2 from the germline V gene are SGHNT and YYREEE (reference sequence). The CDR3 spells CASSSARGPTGELFF. The DNA of the CDR3 is TGTGCCAGCAGCTCTGCCCGGGGGCCCACCGGGGAGCTGTTTTTT.

The chain has TRBV18 and TRBJ2-1, with D possibly being TRBD1 or TRBD2 (5 bases each). V gave up 6 bases and J gave up 8 bases, with 17 bases separating them. CDR1 KGHSH and CDR2 LQKENI come from the germline V gene. This CDR3 is built from 14 residues. This CDR3 reads CASSRNPRDDEQFF. Written as DNA, the CDR3 is TGTGCCAGCTCTCGTAACCCCAGGGACGATGAGCAGTTCTTC.

The rearrangement uses TRBV19 and TRBJ2-3; D remains unclear. Germline V gives CDR1 LNHDA, CDR2 SQIVND (reference sequence). This CDR3 contains 13 residues. The V end lost 0 bases, the J end lost 14 bases, and 15 bases lay between the germline ends. The CDR3 is CASSIEVVSLRYF. CDR3 coding DNA: TGTGCCAGTAGTATAGAAGTAGTATCCCTACGGTATTTT.

The chain carries TRBV10-1 and TRBJ2-7; 12 bases line up with TRBD1. The trim removed 5 bases at V and 5 bases at J, leaving 10 bases unmatched. Per the germline V gene, CDR1 is WNHNN and CDR2 is SYGVQD (reference sequence). The length of the CDR3 is 16 residues. The CDR3 region has the DNA TGCGCCAGCAGTAACTCGGGACAGGGGGCGATAGACGAGCAGTACTTC. Protein: CASSNSGQGAIDEQYF.

The gene calls are TRBV25-1 and TRBJ2-5; D is possibly TRBD2 (5 bases). Trimming took 3 bases from V and 5 from J, leaving 22 bases between them. The CDR3 spans 17 residues. Germline values: CDR1 MGHDK, CDR2 SYGVNS. The CDR3 bases are TGTGCCAGCAGTGAGGCGCGGGCCTTTGGGCAGAGGGAGACCCAGTACTTC. Amino acids: CASSEARAFGQRETQYF. The entire variable domain, with the rest obtained from reference TRBV25-1 and TRBJ2-5, is as follows: EADIYQTPRYLVIGTGKKITLECSQTMGHDKMYWYQQDPGMELHLIHYSYGVNSTEKGDLSSESTVSRIRTEHFPLTLESARPSHTSQYLCASSEARAFGQRETQYFGPGTRLLVL.

The CDR3 protein is CASSFGQGAGTDTQYF. DNA of the CDR3: TGTGCCAGCAGTTTCGGACAGGGGGCTGGCACAGATACGCAGTATTTT. The chain is built from TRBV6-5 and TRBJ2-3; the match to TRBD1 covers 11 bases. After removal of 4 bases from V and 1 base from J, the junction contained 4 bases not matched to a gene. Looked up from germline, CDR1 is MNHEY and CDR2 is SVGAGI. CDR3 length: 16 residues.

This rearrangement joins TRBV4-3 to TRBJ1-5; D is unclear. Germline CDR1 and CDR2: LGHNA and YSLEER. The CDR3 extends over 15 amino acids. The V and J ends lost 0 bases and 9 bases respectively, with 15 bases between them. CDR3 sequence reads: CASSQDSGPLVPQHF. The CDR3 DNA reads as TGCGCCAGCAGCCAAGATTCCGGGCCACTTGTGCCCCAGCATTTT.

V is TRBV28 and J is TRBJ2-3, with 7 positions matching TRBD1. J gave up 1 base and V 5 bases, and 6 bases lay outside the gene matches. This CDR3 has 15 amino acids. Per germline, CDR1 MDHEN and CDR2 SYDVKM. The CDR3 here is CASSLGQAGTDTQYF. The CDR3 DNA sequence: TGTGCCAGCAGTCTCGGACAGGCTGGCACAGATACGCAGTATTTT.

J is TRBJ2-7 and V is TRBV5-4; D perhaps matches TRBD2 (5 bases). V lost 0 bases, J lost 3 bases, and 10 bases lay in between. Per germline, CDR1 SGHNT and CDR2 YYREEE (reference sequence). This CDR3 is 14 amino acids long. CDR3 residues: CASSLGADFYEQYF. CDR3 DNA sequence: TGTGCCAGCAGCTTGGGGGCGGACTTCTACGAGCAGTACTTC.

This rearrangement joins TRBV19 to TRBJ2-7; D could derive from TRBD1 or TRBD2 (5 bases each). Germline V CDR1 and CDR2: LNHDA, SQIVND (reference sequence). The V end was cut by 5 bases, the J end by 2 bases, with 13 bases between. The CDR3 length is 14 residues. In DNA, the CDR3 is TGTGCCAGTAGTTGGGGGAGAGACGCCTACGAGCAGTACTTC. Its translation is CASSWGRDAYEQYF. The complete variable domain, with remaining parts taken from reference TRBV19 and TRBJ2-7, reads DGGITQSPKYLFRKEGQNVTLSCEQNLNHDAMYWYRQDPGQGLRLIYYSQIVNDFQKGDIAEGYSVSREKKESFPLTVTSAQKNPTAFYLCASSWGRDAYEQYFGPGTRLTVT.

V and J are TRBV7-9 and TRBJ2-7, with D tentatively TRBD2 (5 bases). Germline loops: CDR1 SEHNR, CDR2 FQNEAQ (reference sequence). The CDR3 consists of 12 residues. The germline V and J ends were trimmed by 8 bases and 5 bases, with 13 bases remaining between them. CDR3 region: CASLGSGDEQYF. The CDR3 DNA reads TGTGCCAGCCTGGGGAGCGGCGACGAGCAGTACTTC. Complete variable domain (other parts from reference TRBV7-9 and TRBJ2-7): DTGVSQNPRHKITKRGQNVTFRCDPISEHNRLYWYRQTLGQGPEFLTYFQNEAQLEKSRLLSDRFSAERPKGSFSTLEIQRTEQGDSAMYLCASLGSGDEQYFGPGTRLTVT.

This clone has only one observation. This sequence joins TRBV7-9 and TRBJ2-5; no definite D call. The CDR3 is 16 amino acids. V was clipped by 8 bases and J by 1 base, with 20 bases between them. CDR1 and CDR2 (germline): SEHNR, FQNEAQ (reference sequence). CDR3 DNA sequence: TGTGCCAGCTATCAAACTGTAGGGTCGGGCCAAGAGACCCAGTACTTC. This codes for CASYQTVGSGQETQYF.

V and J are TRBV29-1 and TRBJ1-1; no clear D. This CDR3 is built from 14 residues. The germline CDR1 and CDR2 sequences are SQVTM and ANQGSEA. V shed 0 bases and J shed 10 bases, with 18 bases lying between them. CDR3 amino acids: CSVEDLGGPVGAFF. The CDR3 coding sequence is TGCAGCGTTGAAGACTTGGGTGGCCCCGTAGGAGCTTTCTTT.

CDR3 DNA sequence: TGCGCCAGCAGTGATAGGCTAGCAATGAATGAGCAGTTCTTC. It encodes CASSDRLAMNEQFF. The chain recombines TRBV10-1 with TRBJ2-1; tentatively, D is TRBD2 (5 bases). CDR3 length equals 14 residues. The V and J ends lost 3 bases and 7 bases respectively, with 13 bases between them. Germline V gene lookup returns CDR1 WNHNN and CDR2 SYGVQD (reference sequence).

This sequence joins TRBV10-3 and TRBJ1-2, with D uncertain. Trimming removed 7 bases from V and 8 bases from J, with 11 bases in between. The CDR3 sequence is 11 residues long. Germline V gives CDR1 ENHRY, CDR2 SYGVKD. The CDR3 spells CAIKAAWGYTF. The CDR3 DNA is TGTGCCATCAAGGCCGCCTGGGGCTACACCTTC.